The following is a TCR beta chain sequence with its context. This receptor's antigen is unknown. No much larger clone exists at a distance of one base, and base qualities are not known. The sample originates from a study of lymphopenia after photon versus proton radiotherapy (dated by TCRdb to about 2019). Context from the whole study: The immunological effects of photon versus proton radiation therapy were compared in patients with gastrointestinal tumors who developed high-grade lymphopenia. The 15 to 25 patients in the cohort had gastrointestinal tumors, were treated with either photon or proton therapy, and subsequently developed lymphopenia. The goal of the study was to describe how the two radiation modalities differ in their effects on the immune system.

The CDR3 goes from the cysteine to the phenylalanine over 16 residues. Solely the CDR3 DNA is kept, with 48 bases framed from the first base. After removal of 0 bases from V and 5 bases from J, the junction retains 5 bases not matched to a gene. In the germline V gene, CDR1 corresponds to ENHRY and CDR2 to SYGVKD. The method behind the library was the immunoSEQ multiplex PCR assay. T cell repertoires were profiled by deep sequencing of rearranged TCR beta loci, alongside multiparametric flow cytometry. Not all clones reach the TCRdb copy of this immuneACCESS table, which keeps in-frame sequences only. Checked studies attribute under half of the gap to unresolved V genes and leave the rest unexplained. This sample gives 20,000 to 30,000 clones in total; about 88% of them show up just once. The ten largest clones represent around 0.89% of the sample. What the authors observed across the whole study: Once the lymphocyte count had reached its nadir, the repertoires of photon-treated patients showed oligoclonal expansion, particularly of CD8+ Temra cells, and this expansion drove the decline in diversity. Among patients across the cohort who died, overall survival time showed an inverse correlation with a larger post-nadir drop in TCR diversity. Proton-treated patients stayed relatively stable during treatment, while photon-treated patients lost naive T cells and TCR diversity and gained effector/memory populations. The survival association was assessed only in patients who died, and better survival with proton therapy was presented by the authors as a possibility rather than a demonstrated result.

The sample was peripheral blood, taken from a patient treated with photon-based radiotherapy. This TCR was sampled from a woman in her 50s with cholangiocarcinoma. The sequence is built from TRBV10-3 and TRBJ1-3, and 9 bases in between align with TRBD1. The bases are TGTGCCATCAGTGAGTCAGGGACAGGGAAGAGAAACACCATATATTTT. This codes for CAISESGTGKRNTIYF.